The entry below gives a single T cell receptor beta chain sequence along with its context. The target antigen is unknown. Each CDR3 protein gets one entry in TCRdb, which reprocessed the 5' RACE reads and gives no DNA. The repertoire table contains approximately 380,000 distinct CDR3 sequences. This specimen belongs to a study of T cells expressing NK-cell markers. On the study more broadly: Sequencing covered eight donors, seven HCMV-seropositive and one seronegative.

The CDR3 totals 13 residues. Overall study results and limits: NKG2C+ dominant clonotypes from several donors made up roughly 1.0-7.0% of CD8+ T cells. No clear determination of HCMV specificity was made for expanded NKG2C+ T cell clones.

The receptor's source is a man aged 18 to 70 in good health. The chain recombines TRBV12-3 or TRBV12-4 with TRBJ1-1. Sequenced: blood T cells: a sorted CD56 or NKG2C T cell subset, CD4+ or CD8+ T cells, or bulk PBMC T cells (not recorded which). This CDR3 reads CASSFGYGTEAFF.